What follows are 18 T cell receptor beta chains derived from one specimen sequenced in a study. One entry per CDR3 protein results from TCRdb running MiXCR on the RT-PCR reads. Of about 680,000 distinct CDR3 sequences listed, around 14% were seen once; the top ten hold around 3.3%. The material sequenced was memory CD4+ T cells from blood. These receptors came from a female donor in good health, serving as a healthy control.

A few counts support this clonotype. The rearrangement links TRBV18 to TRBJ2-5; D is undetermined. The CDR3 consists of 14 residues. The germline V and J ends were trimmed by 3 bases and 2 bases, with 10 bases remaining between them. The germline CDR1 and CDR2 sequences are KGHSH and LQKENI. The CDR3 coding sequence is TGTGCCAGCTCACCGAAAATAACTCAAGAGACCCAGTACTTC. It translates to CASSPKITQETQYF. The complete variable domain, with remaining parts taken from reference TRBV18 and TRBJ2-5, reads NAGVMQNPRHLVRRRGQEARLRCSPMKGHSHVYWYRQLPEEGLKFMVYLQKENIIDESGMPKERFSAEFPKEGPSILRIQQVVRGDSAAYFCASSPKITQETQYFGPGTRLLVL.

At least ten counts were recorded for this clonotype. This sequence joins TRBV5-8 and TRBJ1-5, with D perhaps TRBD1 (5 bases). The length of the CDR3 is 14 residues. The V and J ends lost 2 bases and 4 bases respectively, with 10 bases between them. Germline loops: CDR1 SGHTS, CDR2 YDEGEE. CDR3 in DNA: TGTGCCAGCAGCTTTTCCAGGGTTAATCAGCCCCAGCATTTT. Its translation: CASSFSRVNQPQHF.

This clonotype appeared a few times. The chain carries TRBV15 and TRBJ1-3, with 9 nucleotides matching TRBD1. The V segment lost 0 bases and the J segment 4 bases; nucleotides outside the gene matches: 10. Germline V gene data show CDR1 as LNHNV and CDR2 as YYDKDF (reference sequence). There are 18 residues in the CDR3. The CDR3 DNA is TGTGCCACCAGCAGAGACCTCCAGGGACAGGGCTCGGGAAACACCATATATTTT. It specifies CATSRDLQGQGSGNTIYF. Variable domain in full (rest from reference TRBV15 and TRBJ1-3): DAMVIQNPRYQVTQFGKPVTLSCSQTLNHNVMYWYQQKSSQAPKLLFHYYDKDFNNEADTPDNFQSRRPNTSFCFLDIRSPGLGDTAMYLCATSRDLQGQGSGNTIYFGEGSWLTVV.

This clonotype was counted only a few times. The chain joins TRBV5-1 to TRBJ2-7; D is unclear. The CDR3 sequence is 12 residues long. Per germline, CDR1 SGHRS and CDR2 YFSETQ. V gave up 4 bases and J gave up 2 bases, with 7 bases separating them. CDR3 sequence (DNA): TGCGCCAGCAGCGAACTGGCCTACGAGCAGTACTTC. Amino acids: CASSELAYEQYF.

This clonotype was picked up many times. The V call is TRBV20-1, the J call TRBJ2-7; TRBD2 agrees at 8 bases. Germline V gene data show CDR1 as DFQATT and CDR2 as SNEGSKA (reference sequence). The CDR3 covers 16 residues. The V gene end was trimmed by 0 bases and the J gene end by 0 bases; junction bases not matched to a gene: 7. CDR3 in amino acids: CSARDRKRESSYEQYF. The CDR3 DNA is TGCAGTGCTAGAGACCGAAAGCGGGAGAGCTCCTACGAGCAGTACTTC.

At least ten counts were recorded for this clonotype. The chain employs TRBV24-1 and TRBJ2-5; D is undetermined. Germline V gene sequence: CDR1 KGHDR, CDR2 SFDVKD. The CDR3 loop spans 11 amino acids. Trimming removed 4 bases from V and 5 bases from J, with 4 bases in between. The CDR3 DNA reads TGTGCCACCAGTGAAGCGGAGACCCAGTACTTC. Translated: CATSEAETQYF.

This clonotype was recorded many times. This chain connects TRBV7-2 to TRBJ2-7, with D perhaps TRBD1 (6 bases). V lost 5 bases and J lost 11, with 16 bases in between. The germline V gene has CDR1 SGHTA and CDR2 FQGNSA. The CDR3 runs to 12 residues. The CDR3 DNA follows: TGTGCCAGCAGCGTCCAGGGGACGTCAAAGTACTTC. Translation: CASSVQGTSKYF.

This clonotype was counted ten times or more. CDR3 DNA: TGCGCCAGCACCCGGACAGGGAACACTGAAGCTTTCTTT. It specifies CASTRTGNTEAFF. The V call is TRBV10-2, the J call TRBJ1-1, with 7 positions matching TRBD1. The CDR3 is 13 residues long. With V trimmed by 7 bases and J by 1 base, 3 bases remained unmatched. The V gene's germline CDR1 is WSHSY and CDR2 SAAADI.

The CDR3 here is CASSLDREAGGDSQTQYF. CDR3 in DNA: TGTGCCAGCAGCTTAGATCGAGAGGCAGGGGGCGATTCCCAGACCCAGTACTTC. The rearrangement joins TRBV11-2 to TRBJ2-5, with 8 bases aligning to TRBD1. J lost 6 bases, V lost 0 bases, and 15 bases had no gene match. Germline V lookup: CDR1 SGHAT, CDR2 FQNNGV. CDR3 length equals 18 residues.

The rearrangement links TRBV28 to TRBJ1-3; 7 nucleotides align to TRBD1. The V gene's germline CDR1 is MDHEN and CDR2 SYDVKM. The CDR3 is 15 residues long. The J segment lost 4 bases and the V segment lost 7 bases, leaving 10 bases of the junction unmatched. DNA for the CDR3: TGTGCCAGCATGGGAGGGGGCGCTTGGGGAAACACCATATATTTT. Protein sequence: CASMGGGAWGNTIYF.

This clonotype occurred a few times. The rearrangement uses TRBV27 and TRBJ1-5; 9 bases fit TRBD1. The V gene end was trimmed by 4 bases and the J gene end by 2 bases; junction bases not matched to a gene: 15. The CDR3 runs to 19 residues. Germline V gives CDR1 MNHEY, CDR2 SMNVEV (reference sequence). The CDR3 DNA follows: TGTGCCAGCAGTTCCTATCGGGACAGGGCCGTATATGGCAATCAGCCCCAGCATTTT. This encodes CASSSYRDRAVYGNQPQHF.

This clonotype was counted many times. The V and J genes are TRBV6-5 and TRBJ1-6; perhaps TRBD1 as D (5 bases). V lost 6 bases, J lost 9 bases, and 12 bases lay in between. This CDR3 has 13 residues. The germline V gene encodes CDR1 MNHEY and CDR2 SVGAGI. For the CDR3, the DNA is TGTGCCAGCAGCCGCGACAGAAGTTCACCCCTCCACTTT. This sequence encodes CASSRDRSSPLHF.

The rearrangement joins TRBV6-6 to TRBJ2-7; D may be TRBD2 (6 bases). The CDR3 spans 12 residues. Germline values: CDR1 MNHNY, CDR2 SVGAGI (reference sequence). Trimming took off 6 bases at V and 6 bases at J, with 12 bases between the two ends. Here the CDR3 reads CASSYTGVEQYF. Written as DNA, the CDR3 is TGTGCCAGCAGCTACACGGGGGTCGAGCAGTACTTC.

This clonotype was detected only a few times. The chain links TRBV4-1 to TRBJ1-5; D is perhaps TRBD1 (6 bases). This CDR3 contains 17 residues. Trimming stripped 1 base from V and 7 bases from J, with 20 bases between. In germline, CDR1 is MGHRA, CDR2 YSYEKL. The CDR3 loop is CASSQGGARGLFQPQHF. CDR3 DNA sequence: TGCGCCAGCAGCCAAGGTGGGGCCAGGGGCCTTTTCCAGCCCCAGCATTTT.

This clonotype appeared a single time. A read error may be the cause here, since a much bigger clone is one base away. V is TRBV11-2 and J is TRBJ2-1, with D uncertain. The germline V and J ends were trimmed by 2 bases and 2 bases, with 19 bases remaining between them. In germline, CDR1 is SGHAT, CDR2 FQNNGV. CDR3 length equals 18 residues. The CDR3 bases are TGTGCCAGCAGCTTACGCATGCGGCTGGGAAACCCCTACAATGAGCAGTTCTTC. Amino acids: CASSLRMRLGNPYNEQFF.

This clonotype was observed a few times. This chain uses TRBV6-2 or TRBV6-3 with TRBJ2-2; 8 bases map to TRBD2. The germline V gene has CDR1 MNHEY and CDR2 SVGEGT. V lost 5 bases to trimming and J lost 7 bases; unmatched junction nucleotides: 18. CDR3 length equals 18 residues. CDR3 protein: CASSTFQAGAGSGGELFF. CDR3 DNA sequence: TGTGCCAGCAGTACCTTTCAAGCGGGAGCGGGAAGTGGCGGGGAGCTGTTTTTT.

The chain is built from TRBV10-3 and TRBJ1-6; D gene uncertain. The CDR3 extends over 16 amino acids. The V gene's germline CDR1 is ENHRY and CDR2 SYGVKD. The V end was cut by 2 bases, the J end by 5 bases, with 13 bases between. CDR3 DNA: TGTGCCATCAGTGAGAGTGGGAGCCTGAATAATTCACCCCTCCACTTT. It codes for CAISESGSLNNSPLHF.

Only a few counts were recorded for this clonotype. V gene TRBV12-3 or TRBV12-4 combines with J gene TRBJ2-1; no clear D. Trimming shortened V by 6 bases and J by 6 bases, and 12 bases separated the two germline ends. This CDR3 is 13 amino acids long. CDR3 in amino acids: CASSHPSANEQFF. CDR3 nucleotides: TGTGCCAGCAGCCACCCCAGCGCCAATGAGCAGTTCTTC.